A selection of T cell receptor beta chains follows, all from one sample in a study of blood T cell repertoires in COVID-19. Sequencing used immunoSEQ multiplex PCR; TCRdb keeps in-frame clones, though not all of them. The sample consists of some 240,000 clones, about 88% of them appearing once. Sequencing was performed on PBMCs or T cells enriched from blood (not recorded which). The receptor source for this set is a man in his thirties or forties with acute COVID-19. Both conserved end residues are part of each CDR3. Fields, in order: J gene, D gene, V gene, clone size, CDR3 protein, CDR3 DNA. The D gene is left open where the match is weak. A clone size is listed for some rows: how often the clone was seen (once, few, many), or a class if it is expanded.

j_gene: TRBJ1-1; d_gene: TRBD1; v_gene: TRBV2; abundance: -; CDR3aa: CASSDRGLETEAFF; CDR3nt: TGTGCCAGCAGTGACAGGGGGCTGGAGACTGAAGCTTTCTTT
j_gene: TRBJ2-1; d_gene: TRBD1; v_gene: TRBV9; abundance: -; CDR3aa: CASSVVGDRDNEQFF; CDR3nt: TGTGCCAGCAGCGTAGTCGGGGACAGGGACAATGAGCAGTTCTTC
j_gene: TRBJ2-5; d_gene: -; v_gene: TRBV2; abundance: -; CDR3aa: CASSEWRKEETQYF; CDR3nt: TGTGCCAGCAGTGAGTGGCGGAAGGAAGAGACCCAGTACTTC
j_gene: TRBJ1-6; d_gene: -; v_gene: TRBV6-2/TRBV6-3; abundance: -; CDR3aa: CASSYSAGSSPLHF; CDR3nt: TGTGCCAGCAGTTACTCCGCGGGGTCCTCACCCCTCCACTTT
j_gene: TRBJ1-2; d_gene: -; v_gene: TRBV5-5; abundance: once; CDR3aa: CASSLQNNYGYTF; CDR3nt: TGTGCCAGCAGCTTACAGAATAACTATGGCTACACCTTC
j_gene: TRBJ2-5; d_gene: TRBD2; v_gene: TRBV27; abundance: once; CDR3aa: CASSSHAVGLAGVTETQYF; CDR3nt: TGTGCCAGCAGTTCCCACGCCGTCGGACTAGCGGGAGTAACGGAGACCCAGTACTTC
j_gene: TRBJ1-5; d_gene: -; v_gene: TRBV2; abundance: -; CDR3aa: CASSKQDNSNQPQHF; CDR3nt: TGTGCCAGCAGTAAACAGGATAATAGCAATCAGCCCCAGCATTTT
j_gene: TRBJ1-1; d_gene: -; v_gene: TRBV3-1/TRBV3-2; abundance: -; CDR3aa: CASSQAPNTEAFF; CDR3nt: TGTGCCAGCAGCCAAGCTCCGAACACTGAAGCTTTCTTT
j_gene: TRBJ1-3; d_gene: TRBD1; v_gene: TRBV7-6; abundance: once; CDR3aa: CASSLATGRGGNTIYF; CDR3nt: TGTGCCAGCAGCTTAGCGACAGGGCGAGGAGGAAACACCATATATTTT
j_gene: TRBJ2-5; d_gene: TRBD2; v_gene: TRBV4-1; abundance: once; CDR3aa: CASSSGGAGETQYF; CDR3nt: TGCGCCAGCAGCTCGGGGGGGGCAGGAGAGACCCAGTACTTC
j_gene: TRBJ2-1; d_gene: -; v_gene: TRBV11-1; abundance: once; CDR3aa: CASSSAIQVIDNEQFF; CDR3nt: TGTGCCAGCAGCTCAGCAATACAGGTAATCGACAATGAGCAGTTCTTC
j_gene: TRBJ1-3; d_gene: -; v_gene: TRBV3-1/TRBV3-2; abundance: -; CDR3aa: CASSNRGSGNTIYF; CDR3nt: TGTGCCAGCAGCAACCGGGGCTCTGGAAACACCATATATTTT
j_gene: TRBJ1-2; d_gene: -; v_gene: TRBV28; abundance: -; CDR3aa: CASSLGQNRYTF; CDR3nt: TGTGCCAGCAGTCTCGGACAGAATAGGTACACCTTC
j_gene: TRBJ2-2; d_gene: -; v_gene: TRBV19; abundance: few; CDR3aa: CASREVGGTGELFF; CDR3nt: TGTGCCAGTAGGGAAGTGGGGGGAACCGGGGAGCTGTTTTTT
j_gene: TRBJ1-1; d_gene: -; v_gene: TRBV6-5; abundance: -; CDR3aa: CASSPRGRANTEAFF; CDR3nt: TGTGCCAGCAGCCCGCGGGGAAGGGCGAACACTGAAGCTTTCTTT
j_gene: TRBJ2-1; d_gene: TRBD2; v_gene: TRBV4-1; abundance: few; CDR3aa: CASSQLGLAGIHEQFF; CDR3nt: TGCGCCAGCAGCCAACTTGGACTAGCGGGTATCCATGAGCAGTTCTTC
j_gene: TRBJ2-5; d_gene: -; v_gene: TRBV3-1/TRBV3-2; abundance: -; CDR3aa: CASSPRDPRGETQYF; CDR3nt: TGTGCCAGCAGCCCGAGAGACCCCCGCGGAGAGACCCAGTACTTC
j_gene: TRBJ2-3; d_gene: TRBD1; v_gene: TRBV11-2; abundance: -; CDR3aa: CASSLVQGARDTQYF; CDR3nt: TGTGCCAGCAGCTTAGTACAGGGGGCGCGGGATACGCAGTATTTT
j_gene: TRBJ1-2; d_gene: -; v_gene: TRBV19; abundance: few; CDR3aa: CASKKTGENYGYTF; CDR3nt: TGTGCCAGTAAAAAGACAGGAGAGAACTATGGCTACACCTTC
j_gene: TRBJ1-1; d_gene: -; v_gene: TRBV9; abundance: -; CDR3aa: CASSFGLREGTEAFF; CDR3nt: TGTGCCAGCAGCTTTGGACTCAGGGAGGGAACTGAAGCTTTCTTT
j_gene: TRBJ2-4; d_gene: -; v_gene: TRBV19; abundance: -; CDR3aa: CASTPGPGETKNIQYF; CDR3nt: TGTGCCAGTACCCCCGGGCCGGGGGAGACCAAAAACATTCAGTACTTC
j_gene: TRBJ2-5; d_gene: TRBD2; v_gene: TRBV9; abundance: -; CDR3aa: CASSEGLAGGSQTQYF; CDR3nt: TGTGCCAGCAGCGAGGGACTAGCGGGGGGTTCGCAGACCCAGTACTTC